This T cell receptor beta chain is drawn from a study of technical replicates of blood from a handful of donors (dated by TCRdb to 2016 to 2017). Notes on this clone: It has no known antigen specificity. Base qualities are missing; no much larger clone stands one base away.

V is clipped by 0 bases and J by 2 bases, and the sequence between their germline boundaries is 9 bases long. The CDR1 and CDR2 encoded by the germline V gene are SGHRS and YFSETQ. The CDR3 goes from the cysteine to the phenylalanine over 15 residues. The kept DNA is CDR3 alone, 45 bases in frame from the first base. The library was obtained by the immunoSEQ multiplex PCR assay. The immuneACCESS repertoire file appears here via TCRdb, limited to in-frame rearrangements. These files lack a portion of the clones; in checked studies, under half of the deficit traces to unresolved V genes, and the cause of the others is not known. The sample has about 76,000 clones on record, 90% to 95% of them singletons. Around 0.37% of the sample is held by the ten biggest clonotypes.

The sequenced sample consisted of T cells isolated from PBMCs. The sequence is built from TRBV5-1 and TRBJ1-3; the D gene is unclear. The receptor was derived from a human donor in good health. The DNA sequence reads TGCGCCAGCAGCTTGGTACAGTCCCCTGGAAACACCATATATTTT. Translated, it gives CASSLVQSPGNTIYF.